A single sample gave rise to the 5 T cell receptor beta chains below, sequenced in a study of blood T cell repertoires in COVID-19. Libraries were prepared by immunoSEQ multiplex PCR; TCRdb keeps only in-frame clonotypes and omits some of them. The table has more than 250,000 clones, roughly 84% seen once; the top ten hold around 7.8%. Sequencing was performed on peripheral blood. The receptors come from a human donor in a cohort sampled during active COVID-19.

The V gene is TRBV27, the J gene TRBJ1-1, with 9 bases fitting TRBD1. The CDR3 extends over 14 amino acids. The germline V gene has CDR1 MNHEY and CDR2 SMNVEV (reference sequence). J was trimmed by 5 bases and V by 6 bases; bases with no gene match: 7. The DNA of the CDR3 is TGTGCCAGCAGCCTACAGGGGGCTTATACTGAAGCTTTCTTT. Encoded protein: CASSLQGAYTEAFF.

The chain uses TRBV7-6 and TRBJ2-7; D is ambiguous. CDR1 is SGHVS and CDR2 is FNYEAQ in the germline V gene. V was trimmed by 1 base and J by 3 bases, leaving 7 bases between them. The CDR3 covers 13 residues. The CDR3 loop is CASSLGASYEQYF. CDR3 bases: TGTGCCAGCAGCTTAGGGGCAAGCTACGAGCAGTACTTC.

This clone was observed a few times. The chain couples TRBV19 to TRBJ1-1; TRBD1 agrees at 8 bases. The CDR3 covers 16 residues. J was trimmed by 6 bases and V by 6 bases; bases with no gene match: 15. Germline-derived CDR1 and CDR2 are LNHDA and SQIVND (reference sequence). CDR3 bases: TGTGCCAGTAGGTCCCAGGGGGCCTTCGTAAGCCCTGAAGCTTTCTTT. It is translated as CASRSQGAFVSPEAFF.

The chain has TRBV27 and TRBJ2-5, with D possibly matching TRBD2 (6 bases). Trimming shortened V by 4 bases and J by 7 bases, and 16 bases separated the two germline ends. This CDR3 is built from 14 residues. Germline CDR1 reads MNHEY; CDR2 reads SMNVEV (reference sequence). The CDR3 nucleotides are TGTGCCAGCAGTTCGGGACTTACAAGGGGGACCCAGTACTTC. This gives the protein CASSSGLTRGTQYF.

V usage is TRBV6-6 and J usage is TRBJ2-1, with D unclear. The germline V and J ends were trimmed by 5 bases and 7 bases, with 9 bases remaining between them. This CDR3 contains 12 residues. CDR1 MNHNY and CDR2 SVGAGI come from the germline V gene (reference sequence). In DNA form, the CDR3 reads TGTGCCAGCAGTCCTATCAGGAATGAGCAGTTCTTC. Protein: CASSPIRNEQFF.